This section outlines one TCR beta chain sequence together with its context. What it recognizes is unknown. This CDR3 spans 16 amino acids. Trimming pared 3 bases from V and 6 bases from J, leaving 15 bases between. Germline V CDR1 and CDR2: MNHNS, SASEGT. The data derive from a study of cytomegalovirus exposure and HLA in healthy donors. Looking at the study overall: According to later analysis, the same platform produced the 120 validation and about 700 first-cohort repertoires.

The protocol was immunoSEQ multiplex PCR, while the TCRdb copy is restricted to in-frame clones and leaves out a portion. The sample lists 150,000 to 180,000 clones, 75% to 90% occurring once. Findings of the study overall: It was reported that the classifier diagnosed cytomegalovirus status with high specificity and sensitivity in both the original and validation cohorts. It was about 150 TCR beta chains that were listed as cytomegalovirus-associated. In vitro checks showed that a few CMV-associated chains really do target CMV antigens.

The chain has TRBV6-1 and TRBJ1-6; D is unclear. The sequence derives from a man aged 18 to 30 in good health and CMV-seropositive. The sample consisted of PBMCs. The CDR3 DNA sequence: TGTGCCAGCAGTGAGGAGGGCGAAGCCCGTAATTCACCCCTCCACTTT. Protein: CASSEEGEARNSPLHF.